The clone carrying this TCR beta chain came up many times. Its target is not known. The sample comes from a study of T cells in Graves' hyperthyroidism and ophthalmopathy. Study-wide results and limits: Median prediction lead before ophthalmopathy onset was about 6.5 months with the model. The majority of expanded thyroid clonotypes above 0.001 also appeared in blood.

Ophthalmopathy cases met thresholds of Clinical Activity Score at least 3, NOSPECS grade at least 4 and duration under 3 months. RNA transcripts gave rise to amplified TCR beta CDR3 regions. First-round RT-PCR of the TCR CDR3 relied on the HTBI primer set. TCRdb re-derived calls from the multiplex PCR reads in MiXCR, one entry per CDR3 protein. This table holds some 300,000 distinct CDR3 sequences, around 19% found once. Specimen: blood. This receptor was obtained from a man aged 50 to 59 with Graves' ophthalmopathy.

The CDR3 DNA is TGTGCCAGCAGGGGCTTCGGGTACGAGCAGTACTTC. This gives the protein CASRGFGYEQYF. V and J are TRBV2 and TRBJ2-7; no firm D call. The CDR3 length is 12 residues. V was shortened by 6 bases and J by 4 bases, with 10 bases between the two germline ends. CDR1 is SNHLY and CDR2 is FYNNEI in the germline V gene.